This T cell receptor beta chain is drawn from a study of T cells after somatic rescue of genetic block. TCRdb's copy holds only in-frame clones and misses some; the assay was immunoSEQ multiplex PCR. The sample has some 68,000 clones, approximately 91% seen once; the top ten hold about 3%. This CDR3 has 14 residues. The V gene's germline CDR1 is SGHAT and CDR2 FQNNGV. V gave up 1 base and J gave up 4 bases, with 8 bases separating them. The sequenced material came from peripheral blood mononuclear cells (PBMCs). The chain uses TRBV11-2 and TRBJ1-3; weak D call: TRBD1 (5 bases). This receptor was identified in a man between 25 and 39 years old. The CDR3 DNA follows: TGTGCCAGCAGCTTAGGGACACGGGGAAACACCATATATTTT. Amino acid sequence: CASSLGTRGNTIYF.